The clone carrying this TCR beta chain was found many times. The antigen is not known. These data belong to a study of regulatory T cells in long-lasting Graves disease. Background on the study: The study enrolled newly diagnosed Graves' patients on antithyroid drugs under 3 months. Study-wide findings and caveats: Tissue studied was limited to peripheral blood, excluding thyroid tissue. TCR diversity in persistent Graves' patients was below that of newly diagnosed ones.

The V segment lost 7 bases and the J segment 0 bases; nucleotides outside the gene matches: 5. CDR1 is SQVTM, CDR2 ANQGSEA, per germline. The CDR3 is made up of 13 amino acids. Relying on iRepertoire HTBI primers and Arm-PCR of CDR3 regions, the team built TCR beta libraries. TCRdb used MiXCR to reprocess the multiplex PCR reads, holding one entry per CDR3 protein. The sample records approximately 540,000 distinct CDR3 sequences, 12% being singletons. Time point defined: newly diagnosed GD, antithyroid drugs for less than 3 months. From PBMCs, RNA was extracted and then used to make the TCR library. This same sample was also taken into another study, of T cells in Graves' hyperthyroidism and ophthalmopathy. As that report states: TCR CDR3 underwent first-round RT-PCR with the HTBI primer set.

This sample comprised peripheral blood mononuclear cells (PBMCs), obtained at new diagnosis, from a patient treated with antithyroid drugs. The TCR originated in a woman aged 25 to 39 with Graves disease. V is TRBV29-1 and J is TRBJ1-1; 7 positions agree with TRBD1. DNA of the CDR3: TGCAGCGCTGCGCAGGGGGTGAACACTGAAGCTTTCTTT. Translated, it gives CSAAQGVNTEAFF.